The clone carrying this TCR beta chain was detected once. CDR3 length equals 18 residues. CDR1 and CDR2 (germline): SGHKS, YYEKEE (reference sequence). V was cut by 0 bases and J by 4 bases, with 17 bases left in between. This sample is drawn from a study of blood T cell repertoires in COVID-19. Generated by immunoSEQ multiplex PCR, the TCRdb table keeps only in-frame clones and is missing some. The sample lists 120,000 to 150,000 clones; roughly 80% were seen once. This TCR was recovered from a human donor in a cohort sampled during active COVID-19. Sequencing was performed on peripheral blood. The J gene is TRBJ2-6, the V gene TRBV5-5; D unclear. This CDR3 is CASSLGASIPLGANVLTF. CDR3 DNA: TGTGCCAGCAGCTTGGGGGCATCCATCCCCCTCGGGGCCAACGTCCTGACTTTC.